Listed below are T cell receptor beta chains from one sample, sequenced in a study of Ad26.COV2.S vaccination and SARS-CoV-2 variants. The method was immunoSEQ multiplex PCR; TCRdb's version includes in-frame clones alone and lacks a portion of them. This sample yields about 100,000 clones, of which about 78% are seen a single time; about 18% belongs to the top ten. The source was peripheral blood, collected after recovery from COVID-19. The receptors originated from a human donor who had recovered from COVID-19. The CDR3 runs from the conserved cysteine through the conserved F or W. D genes are given only for firm matches.

>TRBD1|TRBJ1-1|TRBV27|14
CASMDRVGNTEAFF
TGTGCCAGCATGGACAGGGTTGGGAACACTGAAGCTTTCTTT
>NA|TRBJ2-1|TRBV5-6|16
CASSLLNGGVNNEQFF
TGTGCCAGCAGCTTGCTCAACGGGGGAGTGAACAATGAGCAGTTCTTC
>TRBD2|TRBJ2-3|TRBV11-2|16
CASSPRAAGGTDTQYF
TGTGCCAGCAGCCCCAGGGCAGCGGGGGGAACAGATACGCAGTATTTT
>NA|TRBJ1-6|TRBV7-9|18
CAKTRRVPLSSYNSPLHF
TGTGCCAAAACGCGAAGGGTGCCCCTGAGCTCCTATAATTCACCCCTCCACTTT
>NA|TRBJ2-5|TRBV28|11
CASRTQETQYF
TGTGCCAGCAGGACTCAAGAGACCCAGTACTTC
>TRBD2|TRBJ2-3|TRBV2|17
CASSPPTSGGPGDTQYF
TGTGCCAGCAGCCCCCCGACTAGCGGGGGGCCCGGAGATACGCAGTATTTT
>TRBD1|TRBJ2-2|TRBV5-1|18
CASSSTSAGRGLAGELFF
TGCGCCAGCAGCTCAACGTCAGCGGGCAGGGGGCTTGCCGGGGAGCTGTTTTTT
>NA|TRBJ2-2|TRBV19|16
CASSIDATGNTGELFF
TGTGCCAGTAGTATAGATGCCACAGGGAACACCGGGGAGCTGTTTTTT
>TRBD2|TRBJ2-5|TRBV7-2|15
CASSLPGASGETQYF
TGTGCCAGCAGCTTACCTGGGGCTAGCGGGGAGACCCAGTACTTC
>NA|TRBJ1-1|TRBV10-3|11
CAIRQNTEAFF
TGTGCCATCAGACAGAACACTGAAGCTTTCTTT